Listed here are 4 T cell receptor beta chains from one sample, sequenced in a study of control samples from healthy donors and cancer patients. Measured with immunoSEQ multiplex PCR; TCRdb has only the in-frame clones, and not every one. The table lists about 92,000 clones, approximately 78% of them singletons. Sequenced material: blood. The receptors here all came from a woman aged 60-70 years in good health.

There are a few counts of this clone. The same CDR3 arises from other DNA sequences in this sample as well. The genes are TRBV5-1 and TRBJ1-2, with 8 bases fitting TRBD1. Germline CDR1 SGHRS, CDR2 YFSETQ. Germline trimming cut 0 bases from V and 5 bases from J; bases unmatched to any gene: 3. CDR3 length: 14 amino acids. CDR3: CASSLGDRQYGYTF. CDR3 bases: TGCGCCAGCAGCTTGGGGGACAGGCAATATGGCTACACCTTC.

The CDR3 coding sequence is TGTGCCAGCAGTTTATTCGAAGGGGTAGGTGAGCAGTTCTTC. Its translation: CASSLFEGVGEQFF. The V call is TRBV28, the J call TRBJ2-1; D is possibly TRBD1 (5 bases). V shed 1 base and J shed 9 bases, with 13 bases lying between them. From germline, CDR1 is MDHEN and CDR2 SYDVKM. The CDR3 loop spans 14 amino acids.

CDR3 residues: CASSYPREQFF. DNA of the CDR3: TGTGCCAGCAGTTACCCTAGGGAGCAGTTCTTC. The J gene is TRBJ2-1, the V gene TRBV28; D remains ambiguous. Germline-derived CDR1 and CDR2 are MDHEN and SYDVKM. V lost 4 bases, J lost 10 bases, and 8 bases lay in between. CDR3 length: 11 amino acids.

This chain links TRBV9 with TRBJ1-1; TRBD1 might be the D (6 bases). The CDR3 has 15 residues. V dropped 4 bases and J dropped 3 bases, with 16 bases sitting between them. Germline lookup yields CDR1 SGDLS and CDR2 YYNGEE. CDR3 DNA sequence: TGTGCCAGCAGCCATTCTTATAACAGGGACACTGAAGCTTTCTTT. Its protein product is CASSHSYNRDTEAFF.